These 2 T cell receptor beta chains were sequenced from one sample in a study of T-cell reconstitution after alpha-beta-depleted transplantation in children. During its preparation, the TCRbeta library received unique molecular identifiers. TCRdb reprocessed the PCR reads with MiXCR, giving one entry per CDR3 protein. The data show more than 200,000 distinct CDR3 sequences, 25% seen once. The input for sequencing was PBMCs, taken before TCRalphabeta/CD19-depleted stem cell transplant. The receptors originated from a girl aged 2-10 years with Fanconi anemia, due to receive a stem cell transplant.

This clonotype was detected many times. The chain combines TRBV7-2 with TRBJ1-6; the D is unclear. The CDR3 has 16 amino acids. The ends were cut back, 0 bases at V and 10 bases at J, with 16 bases in the middle. The germline V gene encodes CDR1 SGHTA and CDR2 FQGNSA. The DNA for the CDR3 is TGTGCCAGCAGCTTAGCTGTGGGTGGGGTTGCATCACCCCTCCACTTT. This sequence encodes CASSLAVGGVASPLHF.

This clonotype has a count of ten or more. The CDR3 coding sequence is TGCAGTGCTAAGATTCCGGGACGGAACACTGAAGCTTTCTTT. Encoded protein: CSAKIPGRNTEAFF. The V and J genes are TRBV20-1 and TRBJ1-1; D is possibly TRBD1 (5 bases). The CDR3 is 14 amino acids. Germline V gene data show CDR1 as DFQATT and CDR2 as SNEGSKA (reference sequence). V was cut by 4 bases and J by 1 base, with 13 bases left in between.